This TCR beta chain came from a study of regulatory T cells in long-lasting Graves disease. With iRepertoire HTBI primers and Arm-PCR of CDR3 regions, TCR beta libraries were built. TCRdb passed the multiplex PCR reads through MiXCR, listing each CDR3 protein once. Among roughly 500,000 distinct CDR3 sequences listed, about 12% were seen once. The CDR3 is 17 residues long. Germline trimming cut 5 bases from V and 2 bases from J; bases unmatched to any gene: 7. Time point described: newly diagnosed GD, antithyroid drugs for less than 3 months. RNA isolated from PBMCs was used to make the TCR library. Collection of peripheral blood (around 10 milliliters) was done using EDTA tubes. This clonotype was seen many times. This sample was shared with a second study, whose subject was T cells in Graves' hyperthyroidism and ophthalmopathy. As that report states: On the basis of clinical symptoms, serum thyroxine and TRAb, thyroid ultrasound and orbital computed tomography, diagnoses were made.

This TCR was recovered from a woman aged 25 to 39 with Graves disease. This rearrangement joins TRBV12-3 or TRBV12-4 to TRBJ2-3; 13 nucleotides align to TRBD2. The sample was peripheral blood mononuclear cells (PBMCs), taken at new diagnosis, from a patient treated with antithyroid drugs. CDR3 nucleotide sequence: TGTGCCAGCAGTCGGACTAGCGGGAGCCGGGACACAGATACGCAGTATTTT. As protein: CASSRTSGSRDTDTQYF.